This T cell receptor beta chain was sequenced during a study of CD8 T cells in ankylosing spondylitis. The study's findings and limits: A motif of several highly homologous TCR beta variants was seen as apparently characteristic of ankylosing spondylitis blood.

The CDR3 covers 13 residues. CDR1 and CDR2 from the germline V gene are LGHDT and YNNKEL (reference sequence). V was pared by 0 bases and J by 2 bases, with 4 bases between. Using its own MiXCR run on the 5' RACE reads, TCRdb lists one record per CDR3 protein. The sample lists under 450,000 distinct CDR3 sequences; approximately 17% were seen once. About this clonotype itself: Antigen unknown.

J is TRBJ1-2 and V is TRBV3-1, with D uncertain. The TCR sequence derives from a male donor with ankylosing spondylitis. The sequenced material came from blood, either unsorted or a sorted T cell fraction (not recorded which). As DNA, the CDR3 is TGTGCCAGCAGCCAAGACACCAACTATGGCTACACCTTC. Its protein product is CASSQDTNYGYTF.